What follows are 3 T cell receptor beta chains derived from one specimen sequenced in a study of blood T cell repertoires in COVID-19. Using immunoSEQ multiplex PCR, the repertoire was profiled, and TCRdb retains in-frame clones only, with some absent. The sample records over 110,000 clones, about 87% being singletons. The specimen was peripheral blood. These receptor sequences come from a woman aged 45-59 years with acute or convalescent COVID-19.

V and J are TRBV6-6 and TRBJ1-2; unclear D gene. Trimming took 4 bases from V and 2 from J, leaving 14 bases between them. Germline V gives CDR1 MNHNY, CDR2 SVGAGI (reference sequence). This CDR3 contains 15 residues. The DNA for the CDR3 is TGTGCCAGCAGTTCCCCCCCCGAGGGAAACTATGGCTACACCTTC. Protein sequence: CASSSPPEGNYGYTF.

This rearrangement joins TRBV5-1 to TRBJ2-2; possible D gene TRBD1, 6 bases. V was trimmed by 3 bases and J by 4 bases, leaving 16 bases between them. Germline values: CDR1 SGHRS, CDR2 YFSETQ. The CDR3 runs 16 residues. CDR3 amino acids: CASSSGTTTFTGELFF. In nucleotides, the CDR3 is TGCGCCAGCAGCTCCGGGACAACAACTTTCACCGGGGAGCTGTTTTTT.

The chain couples TRBV7-9 to TRBJ1-1, with D uncertain. Trimming took off 8 bases at V and 3 bases at J, with 16 bases between the two ends. CDR1 is SEHNR, CDR2 FQNEAQ, per germline (reference sequence). This CDR3 has 14 amino acids. CDR3 DNA: TGTGCCAGCCGTGACGGTCGGGGATACACTGAAGCTTTCTTT. This encodes CASRDGRGYTEAFF.